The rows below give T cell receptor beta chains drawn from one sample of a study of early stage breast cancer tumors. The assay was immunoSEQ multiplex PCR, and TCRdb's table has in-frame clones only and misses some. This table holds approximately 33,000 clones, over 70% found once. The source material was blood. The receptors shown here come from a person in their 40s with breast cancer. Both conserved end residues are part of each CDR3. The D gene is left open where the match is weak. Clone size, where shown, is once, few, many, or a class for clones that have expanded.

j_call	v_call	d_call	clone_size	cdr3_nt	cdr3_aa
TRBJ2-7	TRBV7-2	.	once	TGTGCCAGCAGCTTAAACTACTACGAGCAGTACTTC	CASSLNYYEQYF
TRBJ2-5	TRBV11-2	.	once	TGTGCCAGCAGCCTCCGGCCGACTAGGGAAGAGACCCAGTACTTC	CASSLRPTREETQYF
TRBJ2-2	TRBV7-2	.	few	TGTGCCAGCAGCTTACAAGCTTCGACGAACACCGGGGAGCTGTTTTTT	CASSLQASTNTGELFF
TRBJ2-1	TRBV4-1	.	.	TGCGCCAGCAGCCAAGATGCAGAAGTAGTTAATGAGCAGTTCTTC	CASSQDAEVVNEQFF
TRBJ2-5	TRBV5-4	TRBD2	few	TGTGCCAGCAGCTCGTTTCGGGCGGGAGCTGGGCAAGAGACCCAGTACTTC	CASSSFRAGAGQETQYF
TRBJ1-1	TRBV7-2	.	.	TGTGCCAGCAGCTTAGCCCCGGGGGGGAACACTGAAGCTTTCTTT	CASSLAPGGNTEAFF
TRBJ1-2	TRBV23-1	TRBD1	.	TGCGCCAGCAGTCAACCATGGTTTCCCGACAGGGTGTATGGCTACACCTTC	CASSQPWFPDRVYGYTF
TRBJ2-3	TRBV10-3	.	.	TGTGCCATCAGTGGGGACACAGATACGCAGTATTTT	CAISGDTDTQYF
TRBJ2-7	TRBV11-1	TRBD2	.	TGTGCCAGCAGCTTAGGCGGGAGTCAGTACGAGCAGTACTTC	CASSLGGSQYEQYF
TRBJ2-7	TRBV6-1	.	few	TGTGCCACCATTTCCACAGGGCCGGACGAGCAGTACTTC	CATISTGPDEQYF
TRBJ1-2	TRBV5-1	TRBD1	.	TGCGCCAGCAGCTTGACAGGGGAGTATAACTATGGCTACACCTTC	CASSLTGEYNYGYTF
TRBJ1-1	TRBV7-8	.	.	TGTGCCAGCAGCCGTGGACAAGCGTTGAACACTGAAGCTTTCTTT	CASSRGQALNTEAFF
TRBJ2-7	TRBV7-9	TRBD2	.	TGTGCCAGCAGCGCTAGTAGGGGACTAGCGGGCAACTACGAGCAGTACTTC	CASSASRGLAGNYEQYF
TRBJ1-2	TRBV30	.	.	TGTGCCTGGAGTGCCCCGTGGGAGTCGTATGGCTACACCTTC	CAWSAPWESYGYTF
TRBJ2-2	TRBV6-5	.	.	TGTGCCAGCAGTTACTCGCGACGGACCGGGGAGCTGTTTTTT	CASSYSRRTGELFF
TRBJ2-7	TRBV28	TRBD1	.	TGTGCCAGCAGTTCCGGGACAGGGCCCCACGAGCAGTACTTC	CASSSGTGPHEQYF
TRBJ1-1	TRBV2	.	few	TGTGCCAGCATGAACACAGGGTGGACTGAAGCTTTCTTT	CASMNTGWTEAFF
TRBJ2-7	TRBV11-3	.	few	TGTGCCAGCAGCCGCGAATCAGGCTACGAGCAGTACTTC	CASSRESGYEQYF
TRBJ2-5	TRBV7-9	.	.	.	CASSFGDGGQETQYF
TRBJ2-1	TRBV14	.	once	TGTGCCAGCAGCCAAGGTTATGGCAATGGTGAGCAGTTCTTC	CASSQGYGNGEQFF
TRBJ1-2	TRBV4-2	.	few	TGTGCCAGCAGCCAAGAGAACTATGGCTACACCTTC	CASSQENYGYTF